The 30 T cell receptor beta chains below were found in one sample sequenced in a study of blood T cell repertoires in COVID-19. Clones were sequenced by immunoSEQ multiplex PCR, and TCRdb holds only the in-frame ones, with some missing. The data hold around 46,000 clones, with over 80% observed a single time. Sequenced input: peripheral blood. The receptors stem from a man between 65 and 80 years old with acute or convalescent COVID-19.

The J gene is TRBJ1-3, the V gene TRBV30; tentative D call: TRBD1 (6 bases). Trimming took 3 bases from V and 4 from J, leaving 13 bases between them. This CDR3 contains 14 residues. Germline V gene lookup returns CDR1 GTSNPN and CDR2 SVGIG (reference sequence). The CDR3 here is CAWSRTGWGNTIYF. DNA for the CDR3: TGTGCCTGGAGCAGAACAGGGTGGGGAAACACCATATATTTT.

CDR3 in DNA: TGTGCCAGCAGTGAACGACAGATGGGCACCTATGGCTACACCTTC. Translated: CASSERQMGTYGYTF. The chain carries TRBV6-1 and TRBJ1-2; tentative D call: TRBD1 (5 bases). The CDR3 runs to 15 residues. Germline CDR1 and CDR2: MNHNS and SASEGT. The V gene lost 2 bases and the J gene lost 4 bases, with 14 bases spanning the gap.

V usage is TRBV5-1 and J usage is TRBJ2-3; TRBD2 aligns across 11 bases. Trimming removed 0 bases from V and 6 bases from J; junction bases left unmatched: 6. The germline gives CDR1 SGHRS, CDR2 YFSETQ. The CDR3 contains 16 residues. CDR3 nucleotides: TGCGCCAGCAGCTTGGAGGGTAGCGGGAGGGTGGATACGCAGTATTTT. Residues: CASSLEGSGRVDTQYF.

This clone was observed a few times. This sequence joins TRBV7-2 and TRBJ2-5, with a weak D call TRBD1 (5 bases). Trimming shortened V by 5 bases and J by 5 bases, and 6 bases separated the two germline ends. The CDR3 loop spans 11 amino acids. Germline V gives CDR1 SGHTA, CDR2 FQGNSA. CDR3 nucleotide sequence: TGTGCCAGCAGCAACAGGGAGACCCAGTACTTC. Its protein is CASSNRETQYF.

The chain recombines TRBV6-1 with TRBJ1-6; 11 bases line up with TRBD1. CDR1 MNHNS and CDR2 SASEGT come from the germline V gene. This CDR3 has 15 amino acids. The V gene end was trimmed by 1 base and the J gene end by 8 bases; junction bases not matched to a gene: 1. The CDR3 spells CASSEGTGGDSPLHF. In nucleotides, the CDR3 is TGTGCCAGCAGTGAAGGGACAGGGGGCGATTCACCCCTCCACTTT.

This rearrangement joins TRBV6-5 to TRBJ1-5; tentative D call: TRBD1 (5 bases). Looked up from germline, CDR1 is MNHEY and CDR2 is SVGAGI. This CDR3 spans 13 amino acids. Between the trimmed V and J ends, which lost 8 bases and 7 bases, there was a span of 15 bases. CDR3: CASVSRGEQPQHF. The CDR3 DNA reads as TGTGCCAGCGTGTCGCGGGGGGAACAGCCCCAGCATTTT.

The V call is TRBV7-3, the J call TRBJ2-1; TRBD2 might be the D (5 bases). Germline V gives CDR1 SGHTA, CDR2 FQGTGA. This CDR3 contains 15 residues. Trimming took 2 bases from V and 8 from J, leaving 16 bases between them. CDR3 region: CASSLASAGMHEQFF. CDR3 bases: TGTGCCAGCAGCTTAGCCTCCGCGGGTATGCATGAGCAGTTCTTC.

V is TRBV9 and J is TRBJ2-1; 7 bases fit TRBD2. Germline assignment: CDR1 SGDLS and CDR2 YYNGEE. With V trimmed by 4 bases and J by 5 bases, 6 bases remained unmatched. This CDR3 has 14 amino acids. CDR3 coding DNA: TGTGCCAGCAGCCTTGGGCTAGCGGACAATGAGCAGTTCTTC. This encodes CASSLGLADNEQFF.

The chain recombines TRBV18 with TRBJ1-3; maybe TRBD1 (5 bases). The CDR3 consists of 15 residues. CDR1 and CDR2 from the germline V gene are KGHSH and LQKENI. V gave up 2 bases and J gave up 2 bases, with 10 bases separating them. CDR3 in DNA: TGTGCCAGCTCACCAATGACAGCTGCTGGAAACACCATATATTTT. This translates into CASSPMTAAGNTIYF.

CDR3 protein: CASSFESSYEQYF. CDR3 sequence (DNA): TGTGCCAGCAGCTTTGAGAGCTCCTACGAGCAGTACTTC. V and J are TRBV7-6 and TRBJ2-7; D is unresolved. Germline V gene lookup returns CDR1 SGHVS and CDR2 FNYEAQ. Trimming cost V 3 bases and J 0 bases, with 6 bases left between them. The CDR3 consists of 13 residues.

The CDR3 region is CATSRDRGASGNTIYF. Here the CDR3 DNA reads TGTGCCACCAGCAGAGATCGGGGGGCCTCTGGAAACACCATATATTTT. V gene TRBV15 combines with J gene TRBJ1-3; D is perhaps TRBD1 (6 bases). The germline V gene has CDR1 LNHNV and CDR2 YYDKDF (reference sequence). V was clipped by 0 bases and J by 0 bases, with 9 bases between them. This CDR3 is 16 amino acids long. Variable domain in full (rest from reference TRBV15 and TRBJ1-3): DAMVIQNPRYQVTQFGKPVTLSCSQTLNHNVMYWYQQKSSQAPKLLFHYYDKDFNNEADTPDNFQSRRPNTSFCFLDIRSPGLGDTAMYLCATSRDRGASGNTIYFGEGSWLTVV.

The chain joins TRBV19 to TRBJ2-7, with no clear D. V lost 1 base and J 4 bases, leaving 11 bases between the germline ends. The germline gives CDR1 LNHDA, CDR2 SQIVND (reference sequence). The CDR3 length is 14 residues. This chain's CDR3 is CASSIAYGSYEQYF. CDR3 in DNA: TGTGCCAGTAGTATAGCCTACGGGTCTTACGAGCAGTACTTC.

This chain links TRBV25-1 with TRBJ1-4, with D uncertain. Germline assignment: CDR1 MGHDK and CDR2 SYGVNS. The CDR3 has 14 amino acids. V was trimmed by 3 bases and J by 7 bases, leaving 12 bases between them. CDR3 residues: CASSDERDTEKLFF. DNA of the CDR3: TGTGCCAGCAGTGACGAGAGGGATACTGAAAAACTGTTTTTT.

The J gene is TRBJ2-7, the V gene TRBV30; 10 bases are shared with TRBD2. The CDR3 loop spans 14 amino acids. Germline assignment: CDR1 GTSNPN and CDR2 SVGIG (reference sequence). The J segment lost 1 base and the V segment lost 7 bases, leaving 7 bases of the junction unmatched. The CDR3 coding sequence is TGTGCCTTGGGGGAACTAGCGGGGTCCTACGAGCAGTACTTC. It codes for CALGELAGSYEQYF.

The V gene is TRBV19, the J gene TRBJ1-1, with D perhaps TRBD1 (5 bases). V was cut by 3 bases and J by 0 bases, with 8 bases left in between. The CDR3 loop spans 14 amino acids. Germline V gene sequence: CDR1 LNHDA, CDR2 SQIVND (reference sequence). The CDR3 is CASSMGGVNTEAFF. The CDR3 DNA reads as TGTGCCAGTAGTATGGGGGGGGTGAACACTGAAGCTTTCTTT.

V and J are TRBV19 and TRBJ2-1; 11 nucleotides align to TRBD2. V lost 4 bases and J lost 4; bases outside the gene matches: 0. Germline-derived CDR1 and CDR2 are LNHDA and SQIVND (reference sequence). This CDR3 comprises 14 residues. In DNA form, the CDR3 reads TGTGCCAGTAGTACTAGCGGGGGGTACAATGAGCAGTTCTTC. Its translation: CASSTSGGYNEQFF.

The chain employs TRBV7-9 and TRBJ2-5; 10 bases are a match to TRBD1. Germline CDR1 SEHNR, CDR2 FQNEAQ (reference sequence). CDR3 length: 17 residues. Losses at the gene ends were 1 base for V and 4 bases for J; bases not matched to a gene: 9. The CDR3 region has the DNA TGTGCCAGCAGCTTAGTAGCCCGGACAGGGGGTTCAGAGACCCAGTACTTC. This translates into CASSLVARTGGSETQYF.

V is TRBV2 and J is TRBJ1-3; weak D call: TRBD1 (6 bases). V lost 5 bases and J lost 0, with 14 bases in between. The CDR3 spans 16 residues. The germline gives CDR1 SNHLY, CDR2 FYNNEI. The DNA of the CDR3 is TGTGCCAGCAGTATTCTCTCACAGGGCTCTGGAAACACCATATATTTT. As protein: CASSILSQGSGNTIYF.

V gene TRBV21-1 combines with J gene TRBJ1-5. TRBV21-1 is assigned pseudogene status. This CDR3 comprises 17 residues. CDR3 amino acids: CASSKLRLARSNQPQHF. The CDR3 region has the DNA TGTGCCAGCAGCAAACTTCGATTAGCGAGGAGCAATCAGCCCCAGCATTTT.

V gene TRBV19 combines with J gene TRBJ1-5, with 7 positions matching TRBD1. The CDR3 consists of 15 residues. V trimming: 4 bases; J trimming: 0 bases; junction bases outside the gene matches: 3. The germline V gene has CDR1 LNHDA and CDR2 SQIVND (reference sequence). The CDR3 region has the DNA TGTGCCAGTAGTAGGGGACAGAGTAGCAATCAGCCCCAGCATTTT. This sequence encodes CASSRGQSSNQPQHF.

CDR3 sequence: CASSPSDRGEKLFF. As DNA, the CDR3 is TGTGCCAGCTCACCTTCGGACAGGGGGGAAAAACTGTTTTTT. The chain is built from TRBV18 and TRBJ1-4; 10 bases fit TRBD1. Germline V gene sequence: CDR1 KGHSH, CDR2 LQKENI. The J segment lost 8 bases and the V segment lost 3 bases, leaving 3 bases of the junction unmatched. The CDR3 is 14 amino acids.

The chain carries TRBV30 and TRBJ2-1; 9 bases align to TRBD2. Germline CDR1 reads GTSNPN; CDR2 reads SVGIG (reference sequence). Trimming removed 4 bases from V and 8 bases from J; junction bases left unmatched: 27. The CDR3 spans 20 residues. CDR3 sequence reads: CAWKGRVGLAGLSGGDEQFF. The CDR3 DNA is TGTGCCTGGAAGGGTCGAGTCGGGCTAGCGGGGCTGAGCGGGGGTGATGAGCAGTTCTTC. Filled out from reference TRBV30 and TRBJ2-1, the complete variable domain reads SQTIHQWPATLVQPVGSPLSLECTVEGTSNPNLYWYRQAAGRGLQLLFYSVGIGQISSEVPQNLSASRPQDRQFILSSKKLLLSDSGFYLCAWKGRVGLAGLSGGDEQFFGPGTRLTVL.

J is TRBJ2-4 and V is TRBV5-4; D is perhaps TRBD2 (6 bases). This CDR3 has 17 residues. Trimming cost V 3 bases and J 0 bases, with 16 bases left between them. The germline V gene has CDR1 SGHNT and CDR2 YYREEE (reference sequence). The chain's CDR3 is CASSSSNSGGAKNIQYF. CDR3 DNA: TGTGCCAGCAGCTCGTCTAATAGCGGAGGAGCCAAAAACATTCAGTACTTC.

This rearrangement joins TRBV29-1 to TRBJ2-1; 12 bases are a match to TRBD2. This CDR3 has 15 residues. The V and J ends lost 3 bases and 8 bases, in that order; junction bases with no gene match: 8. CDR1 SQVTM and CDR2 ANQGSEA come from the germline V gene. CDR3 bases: TGCAGCGTTGATAAGGCTAGCGGGGGGGGCGATGAGCAGTTCTTC. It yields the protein CSVDKASGGGDEQFF.

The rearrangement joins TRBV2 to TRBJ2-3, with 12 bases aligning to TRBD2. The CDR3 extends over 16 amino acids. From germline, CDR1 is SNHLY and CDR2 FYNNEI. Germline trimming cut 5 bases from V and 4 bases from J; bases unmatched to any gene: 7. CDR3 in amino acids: CASSMTSGSWADTQYF. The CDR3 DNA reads TGTGCCAGCAGTATGACTAGCGGGAGTTGGGCAGATACGCAGTATTTT.

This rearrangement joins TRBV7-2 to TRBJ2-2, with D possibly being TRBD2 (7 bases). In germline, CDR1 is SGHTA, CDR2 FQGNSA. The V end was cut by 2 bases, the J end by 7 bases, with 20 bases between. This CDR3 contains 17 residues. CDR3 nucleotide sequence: TGTGCCAGCAGCTTAAACGGGGGGCTCAGAAAGGACGGGGAGCTGTTTTTT. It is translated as CASSLNGGLRKDGELFF.

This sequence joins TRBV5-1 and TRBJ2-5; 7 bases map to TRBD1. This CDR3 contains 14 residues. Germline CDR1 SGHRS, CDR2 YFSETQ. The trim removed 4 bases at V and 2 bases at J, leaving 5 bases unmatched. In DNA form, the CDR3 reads TGCGCCAGCAGCGTTGGGACAGTTCAAGAGACCCAGTACTTC. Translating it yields CASSVGTVQETQYF.

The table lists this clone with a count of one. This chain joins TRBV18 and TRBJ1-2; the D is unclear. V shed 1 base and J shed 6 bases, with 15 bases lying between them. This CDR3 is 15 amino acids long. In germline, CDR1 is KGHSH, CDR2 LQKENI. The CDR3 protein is CASSPRDGVHDGYTF. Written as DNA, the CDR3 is TGTGCCAGCTCACCACGTGACGGGGTTCACGATGGCTACACCTTC.

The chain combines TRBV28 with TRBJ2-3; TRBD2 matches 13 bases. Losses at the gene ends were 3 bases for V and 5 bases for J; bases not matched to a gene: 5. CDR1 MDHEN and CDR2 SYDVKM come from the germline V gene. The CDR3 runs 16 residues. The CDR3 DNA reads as TGTGCCAGCAGTTTTACGGGACTAGCGGGACTAGATACGCAGTATTTT. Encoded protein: CASSFTGLAGLDTQYF. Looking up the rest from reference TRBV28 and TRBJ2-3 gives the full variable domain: DVKVTQSSRYLVKRTGEKVFLECVQDMDHENMFWYRQDPGLGLRLIYFSYDVKMKEKGDIPEGYSVSREKKERFSLILESASTNQTSMYLCASSFTGLAGLDTQYFGPGTRLTVL.

CDR3 DNA sequence: TGTGCCAGCAGCTTATCTGGCGGGGCCAACGTCCTGACTTTC. It translates to CASSLSGGANVLTF. The chain couples TRBV7-2 to TRBJ2-6, with D hard to call. The CDR3 sequence is 14 residues long. V gave up 2 bases and J gave up 4 bases, with 6 bases separating them. Germline V gene lookup returns CDR1 SGHTA and CDR2 FQGNSA.